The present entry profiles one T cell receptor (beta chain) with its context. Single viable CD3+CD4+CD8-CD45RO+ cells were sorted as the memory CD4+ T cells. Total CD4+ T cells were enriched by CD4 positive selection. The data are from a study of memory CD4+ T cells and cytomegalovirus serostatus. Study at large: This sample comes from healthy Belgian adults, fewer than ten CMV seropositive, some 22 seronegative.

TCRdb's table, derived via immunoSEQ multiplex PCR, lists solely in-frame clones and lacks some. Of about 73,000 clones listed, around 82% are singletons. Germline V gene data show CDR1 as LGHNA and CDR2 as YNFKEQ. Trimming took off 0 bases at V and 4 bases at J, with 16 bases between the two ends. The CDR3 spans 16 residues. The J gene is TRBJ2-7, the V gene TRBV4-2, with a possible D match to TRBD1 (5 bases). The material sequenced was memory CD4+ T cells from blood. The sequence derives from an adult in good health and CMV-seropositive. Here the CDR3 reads CASSQDWGLTGYEQYF. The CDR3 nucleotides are TGTGCCAGCAGCCAAGACTGGGGCCTAACTGGGTACGAGCAGTACTTC.